A selection of T cell receptor beta chains follows, all from one sample in a study of T cell repertoires in cytomegalovirus infection. TCRdb analysed the reads with MiXCR anew, one entry per CDR3 protein. The table includes just under 300,000 distinct CDR3 sequences, around 10% detected once. The specimen sequenced was PBMCs. These receptors were taken from a human donor in good health (CMV status not recorded). Some clones in this sample may be carry-over from other donors' samples. The CDR3 runs from the conserved cysteine through the conserved F or W. Fields, in order: D gene, J gene, clone size, V gene, CDR3 DNA, CDR3 protein. A D gene is named only where the DNA matches it firmly. Where a row states a size, it is once, few, many or the class of an expanded clone; other rows omit it.

D gene: -; J gene: TRBJ2-5; clone size: few; V gene: TRBV2; CDR3 DNA: TGTGCCAGCAGTGACCCCAGATGGGGGGTTGAGACCCAGTACTTC; CDR3 protein: CASSDPRWGVETQYF
D gene: TRBD2; J gene: TRBJ2-2; clone size: many; V gene: TRBV27; CDR3 DNA: TGTGCCAGCAGTGGAGGGACTAGCGGGGGCCCAGGCACCGGGGAGCTGTTTTTT; CDR3 protein: CASSGGTSGGPGTGELFF
D gene: TRBD1; J gene: TRBJ2-1; clone size: many; V gene: TRBV20-1; CDR3 DNA: TGCAGTGCTAGTTGGGACAGGGGAAGGAATGAGCAGTTCTTC; CDR3 protein: CSASWDRGRNEQFF
D gene: -; J gene: TRBJ1-1; clone size: many; V gene: TRBV7-2; CDR3 DNA: TGTGCCAGCAGCTTACTCGCAGGGAACACTGAAGCTTTCTTT; CDR3 protein: CASSLLAGNTEAFF
D gene: -; J gene: TRBJ1-5; clone size: many; V gene: TRBV28; CDR3 DNA: TGTGCCTGGGGAACACGGGGTAAGGATCAGCCCCAGCATTTT; CDR3 protein: CAWGTRGKDQPQHF
D gene: -; J gene: TRBJ2-5; clone size: few; V gene: TRBV14; CDR3 DNA: TGTGCCAGCAGCCAAGGGAGTAAAGAGACCCAGTACTTC; CDR3 protein: CASSQGSKETQYF
D gene: -; J gene: TRBJ1-5; clone size: many; V gene: TRBV28; CDR3 DNA: TGTGCCAGCAGCCGGGGGGGGGGGGCCCTTTCCAATCAGCCCCAGCATTTT; CDR3 protein: CASSRGGGALSNQPQHF
D gene: -; J gene: TRBJ2-1; clone size: many; V gene: TRBV4-2; CDR3 DNA: TGTGCCAGCAGCCAAGTGGACTTGTATGACAATGAGCAGTTCTTC; CDR3 protein: CASSQVDLYDNEQFF
D gene: -; J gene: TRBJ2-5; clone size: many; V gene: TRBV7-9; CDR3 DNA: TGTGCCAGCAGCTGGAGAGGTGAAGAGACCCAGTACTTC; CDR3 protein: CASSWRGEETQYF
D gene: -; J gene: TRBJ1-2; clone size: many; V gene: TRBV20-1; CDR3 DNA: TGCAGTGCTCCCGTCTTGACAGCCTCCACCCATGGCTACACCTTC; CDR3 protein: CSAPVLTASTHGYTF
D gene: TRBD1; J gene: TRBJ2-6; clone size: many; V gene: TRBV11-2; CDR3 DNA: TGTGCCAGCAGCTTAGATCGCAAAGGGGGCGCGGACTCTGGGGCCAACGTCCTGACTTTC; CDR3 protein: CASSLDRKGGADSGANVLTF
D gene: -; J gene: TRBJ2-5; clone size: many; V gene: TRBV5-1; CDR3 DNA: TGCGCCAGCAGCAATAGCGGACAACAAGAGACCCAGTACTTC; CDR3 protein: CASSNSGQQETQYF
D gene: -; J gene: TRBJ2-6; clone size: few; V gene: TRBV5-1; CDR3 DNA: TGCGCCAGCAGCCAGGATCAGGTCTCTGGGGCCAACGTCCTGACTTTC; CDR3 protein: CASSQDQVSGANVLTF
D gene: TRBD1; J gene: TRBJ2-7; clone size: -; V gene: TRBV6-5; CDR3 DNA: TGTGCCAGCAGTTACACGGGACAGATCGCCTACGAGCAGTACTTC; CDR3 protein: CASSYTGQIAYEQYF
D gene: -; J gene: TRBJ2-7; clone size: -; V gene: TRBV7-2; CDR3 DNA: TGTGCCAGCAGCCCGACTTTGATAGCGGTGATGGAGCAGTACTTC; CDR3 protein: CASSPTLIAVMEQYF
D gene: -; J gene: TRBJ2-3; clone size: -; V gene: TRBV10-3; CDR3 DNA: TGTGCCATCAGTGAACGCGAAGGGGGAGATACGCAGTATTTT; CDR3 protein: CAISEREGGDTQYF
D gene: -; J gene: TRBJ2-3; clone size: -; V gene: TRBV25-1; CDR3 DNA: TGTGCCAGCAGTAGGACAGCCACAGATACGCAGTATTTT; CDR3 protein: CASSRTATDTQYF
D gene: -; J gene: TRBJ1-1; clone size: few; V gene: TRBV20-1; CDR3 DNA: TGCAGTGCTAGAGATCGCGAAGGGGGGGACACTGAAGCTTTCTTT; CDR3 protein: CSARDREGGDTEAFF
D gene: TRBD1; J gene: TRBJ1-2; clone size: many; V gene: TRBV25-1; CDR3 DNA: TGTGCCAGCAGTGACCGGGACAGGGGTTACTATGGCTACACCTTC; CDR3 protein: CASSDRDRGYYGYTF
D gene: TRBD2; J gene: TRBJ2-4; clone size: -; V gene: TRBV20-1; CDR3 DNA: TGCAGTGCTCCGGGGGGTGGAAACATTCAGTACTTC; CDR3 protein: CSAPGGGNIQYF
D gene: TRBD1; J gene: TRBJ2-2; clone size: many; V gene: TRBV20-1; CDR3 DNA: TGCAGTGCATGGGCCGGGACAGGGGACGGGGAGCTGTTTTTT; CDR3 protein: CSAWAGTGDGELFF
D gene: -; J gene: TRBJ2-4; clone size: many; V gene: TRBV20-1; CDR3 DNA: TGCAGTGCTAGACCCCTTTGGGGCATTCAGTACTTC; CDR3 protein: CSARPLWGIQYF
D gene: -; J gene: TRBJ2-2; clone size: -; V gene: TRBV5-4; CDR3 DNA: TGTGCCAGCAGCTTGGGTCCCACCAACACCGGGGAGCTGTTTTTT; CDR3 protein: CASSLGPTNTGELFF
D gene: -; J gene: TRBJ1-5; clone size: many; V gene: TRBV7-2; CDR3 DNA: TGTGCCAGCAGTCGGACTAATCAGCCCCAGCATTTT; CDR3 protein: CASSRTNQPQHF
D gene: TRBD1; J gene: TRBJ1-4; clone size: many; V gene: TRBV20-1; CDR3 DNA: TGCAGTGCGGAACAGGGGGCAGTTTATGGTGAAAAACTGTTTTTT; CDR3 protein: CSAEQGAVYGEKLFF